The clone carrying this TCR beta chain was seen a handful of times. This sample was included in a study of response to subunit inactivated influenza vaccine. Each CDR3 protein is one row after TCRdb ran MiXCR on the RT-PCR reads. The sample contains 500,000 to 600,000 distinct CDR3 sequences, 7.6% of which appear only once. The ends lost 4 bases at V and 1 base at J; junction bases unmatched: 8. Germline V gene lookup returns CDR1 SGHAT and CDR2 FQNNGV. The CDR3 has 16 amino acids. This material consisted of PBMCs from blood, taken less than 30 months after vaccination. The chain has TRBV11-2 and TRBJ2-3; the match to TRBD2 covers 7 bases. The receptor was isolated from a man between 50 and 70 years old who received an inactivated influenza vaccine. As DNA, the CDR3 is TGTGCCAGCAGCTCCCGGTGGAGCGGGGGCACAGATACGCAGTATTTT. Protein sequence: CASSSRWSGGTDTQYF.